Below are 5 T cell receptor beta chains sequenced from a single sample in a study of cytomegalovirus exposure and HLA in healthy donors. PCR primers comprised 60 Vbeta and 13 Jbeta primers. TCRdb keeps only in-frame clones here, not all; method: immunoSEQ multiplex PCR. Here the sample spans about 130,000 clones, about 74% being singletons. The specimen sequenced was PBMCs. The source is a woman aged 45-65 years in good health and CMV-seropositive.

The chain has TRBV7-2 and TRBJ2-5; 8 bases are shared with TRBD2. Unmatched junction bases numbered 7, after V lost 3 bases and J lost 1 base. Germline V lookup: CDR1 SGHTA, CDR2 FQGNSA. The CDR3 is 16 residues long. CDR3 sequence (DNA): TGTGCCAGCAGCTTGATTAGCGGGGCCCTCCAAGAGACCCAGTACTTC. Its protein product is CASSLISGALQETQYF.

The V and J genes are TRBV2 and TRBJ1-2; 9 bases map to TRBD1. Trimming at V came to 6 bases and at J to 7 bases, leaving 6 bases not matched to a gene. Germline CDR1 reads SNHLY; CDR2 reads FYNNEI. The CDR3 totals 13 residues. DNA of the CDR3: TGTGCCAGCAGGGGACAGGGTTTATCTGGCTACACCTTC. It is translated as CASRGQGLSGYTF.

The chain recombines TRBV9 with TRBJ1-6; 8 bases map to TRBD1. V lost 0 bases to trimming and J lost 13 bases; unmatched junction nucleotides: 6. This CDR3 has 14 amino acids. Germline assignment: CDR1 SGDLS and CDR2 YYNGEE. The CDR3 DNA is TGTGCCAGCAGCGTAGCTTGGGACAGGCAGCCCCTCCACTTT. Translated: CASSVAWDRQPLHF. The whole variable domain, remainder taken from reference TRBV9 and TRBJ1-6, is DSGVTQTPKHLITATGQRVTLRCSPRSGDLSVYWYQQSLDQGLQFLIQYYNGEERAKGNILERFSAQQFPDLHSELNLSSLELGDSALYFCASSVAWDRQPLHFGNGTRLTVT.

This CDR3 is CASSVGRGYTGELFF. The DNA for the CDR3 is TGTGCCAGCAGCGTGGGCAGGGGATACACCGGGGAGCTGTTTTTT. The chain joins TRBV9 to TRBJ2-2; TRBD1 is a possible D gene (6 bases). Between the trimmed V and J ends, which lost 2 bases and 3 bases, there was a span of 11 bases. Germline CDR1 and CDR2: SGDLS and YYNGEE. The CDR3 length is 15 residues.

By share of the sample, this clone is large (0.1 to 1%). The V and J genes are TRBV7-9 and TRBJ2-7, with D possibly being TRBD2 (6 bases). This CDR3 is built from 13 residues. The germline V gene has CDR1 SEHNR and CDR2 FQNEAQ (reference sequence). Trimming stripped 8 bases from V and 5 bases from J, with 16 bases between. CDR3 amino acids: CASGGESSHEQYF. The CDR3 nucleotides read TGTGCCAGCGGAGGGGAATCGTCCCACGAGCAGTACTTC.